In this sample, the clone carrying this T cell receptor (beta chain) turned up a few times. The sample originates from a study of T-cell reconstitution after alpha-beta-depleted transplantation in children. Unique molecular identifiers featured in how the TCRbeta library was prepared. TCRdb reprocessed the PCR reads with MiXCR, giving one entry per CDR3 protein. This sample carries some 830,000 distinct CDR3 sequences, around 15% of them seen once, and the ten largest clones take 5%. The germline CDR1 and CDR2 sequences are SGHRS and YFSETQ. This CDR3 is built from 18 residues. V trimming: 3 bases; J trimming: 1 base; junction bases outside the gene matches: 12.

The TCR was taken from a male patient younger than 18 who had a stem cell transplant for acute lymphoblastic leukemia, so the T cells may come from the graft donor. The chain recombines TRBV5-1 with TRBJ2-3; 9 nucleotides agree with TRBD2. The sequencing used PBMCs, mostly from graft donor cells, collected 360 days after TCRalphabeta/CD19-depleted stem cell transplant. CDR3: CASSSSSRSGRGTDTQYF. CDR3 bases: TGCGCCAGCAGCTCTAGCTCCCGTAGCGGGAGAGGCACAGATACGCAGTATTTT. Based on the CDR3 plus reference TRBV5-1 and TRBJ2-3, the full variable domain is KAGVTQTPRYLIKTRGQQVTLSCSPISGHRSVSWYQQTPGQGLQFLFEYFSETQRNKGNFPGRFSGRQFSNSRSEMNVSTLELGDSALYLCASSSSSRSGRGTDTQYFGPGTRLTVL.